This is a list of T cell receptor beta chains from one sample in a study of OX40 agonist ivuxolimab in advanced cancers. Profiling relied on immunoSEQ multiplex PCR, and the TCRdb table lists in-frame clones only, not all of them. The table lists tens of thousands of clones, 75% to 95% of them singletons. The material was CD4+ or CD8+ T cells sorted from blood, obtained in a trial of the OX40 agonist ivuxolimab. These receptors originate from an adult with an advanced solid tumor such as melanoma, head and neck, liver or kidney cancer. Each CDR3 is given with its conserved first and last residue. Each record gives: D gene, CDR3 length, J gene, V gene, clone size, CDR3 protein, CDR3 DNA. A D gene is named only where the DNA matches it firmly. Clone size is not always given. Where it is, it says once, few, many or a class for expanded clones.

- | 12 | TRBJ1-5 | TRBV28 | - | CASRNTNQPQHF | TGTGCCAGCAGAAATACCAATCAGCCCCAGCATTTT
- | 14 | TRBJ2-5 | TRBV10-3 | - | CAISESWQQETQYF | TGTGCCATCAGTGAGTCTTGGCAGCAAGAGACCCAGTACTTC
TRBD1 | 15 | TRBJ1-2 | TRBV7-2 | once | CASSTRDRSNYGYTF | TGTGCCAGCAGCACTAGGGACAGATCTAACTATGGCTACACCTTC
- | 15 | TRBJ2-3 | TRBV6-5 | few | CASSFGQPSTDTQYF | TGTGCCAGCTCCTTCGGGCAGCCTAGCACAGATACGCAGTATTTT
TRBD2 | 15 | TRBJ2-1 | TRBV7-3 | - | CASSPSSGGLNEQFF | TGTGCCAGCAGCCCCTCTAGCGGAGGCCTCAATGAGCAGTTCTTC
- | 13 | TRBJ2-1 | TRBV27 | - | CASSPTPIGEQFF | TGTGCCAGCAGTCCCACGCCAATAGGAGAGCAGTTCTTC
- | 16 | TRBJ1-2 | TRBV6-1 | once | CASSEALRRQDRSYTF | TGTGCCAGCAGTGAAGCTCTCCGAAGACAGGATAGAAGCTACACCTTC
- | 14 | TRBJ2-1 | TRBV18 | - | CASSPPTGFHEQFF | TGTGCCAGCTCACCACCGACCGGTTTTCATGAGCAGTTCTTC
- | 12 | TRBJ2-7 | TRBV27 | - | CASSDSIYEQYF | TGTGCCAGCAGCGACAGCATATACGAGCAGTACTTC
- | 13 | TRBJ2-3 | TRBV6-1 | many | CASSEAYGEREYF | TGTGCCAGCAGTGAAGCGTATGGCGAGCGGGAGTATTTT
- | 13 | TRBJ2-7 | TRBV2 | - | CASSGSFEVEQYF | TGTGCCAGCAGTGGGTCCTTTGAGGTCGAGCAGTACTTC
- | 14 | TRBJ1-1 | TRBV5-6 | - | CASSFPEDGTEAFF | TGTGCCAGCAGCTTCCCGGAAGACGGCACTGAAGCTTTCTTT
- | 14 | TRBJ2-5 | TRBV9 | - | CASALGAVQETQYF | TGTGCCAGCGCCCTTGGGGCTGTCCAAGAGACCCAGTACTTC
TRBD1 | 13 | TRBJ2-1 | TRBV5-1 | - | CASSLLDRNEQFF | TGCGCCAGCAGCCTCTTGGACAGGAATGAGCAGTTCTTC
TRBD1 | 15 | TRBJ2-1 | TRBV10-2 | - | CASSDWDRVYNEQFF | TGCGCCAGCAGTGATTGGGACAGGGTCTACAATGAGCAGTTCTTC
- | 16 | TRBJ2-2 | TRBV6-1 | - | CASSEWSGVDTGELFF | TGTGCCAGCAGTGAATGGTCAGGGGTGGACACCGGGGAGCTGTTTTTT
- | 16 | TRBJ1-4 | TRBV12-5 | once | CASGLVLGGTNEKLFF | TGTGCTAGTGGTTTGGTACTCGGGGGTACTAATGAAAAACTGTTTTTT
- | 15 | TRBJ2-1 | TRBV10-3 | - | CAISDPGFSYNEQFF | TGTGCCATCAGTGATCCGGGCTTTAGTTACAATGAGCAGTTCTTC
- | 14 | TRBJ1-1 | TRBV27 | - | CASRFEGFNTEAFF | TGTGCCAGCAGGTTCGAGGGGTTTAACACTGAAGCTTTCTTT
- | 13 | TRBJ1-5 | TRBV9 | - | CASSVGVDQPQHF | TGTGCCAGCAGCGTAGGCGTCGATCAGCCCCAGCATTTT
- | 17 | TRBJ1-5 | TRBV28 | - | CASSPSPGTPSNQPQHF | TGTGCCAGCAGTCCGAGTCCCGGGACACCTAGCAATCAGCCCCAGCATTTT
- | 13 | TRBJ1-2 | TRBV7-9 | - | CASSLNVKDGYTF | TGTGCCAGCAGCTTAAACGTTAAGGACGGCTACACCTTC
- | 14 | TRBJ2-7 | TRBV5-6 | - | CASSLGLPAYEQYF | TGTGCCAGCAGCTTGGGCCTACCAGCCTACGAGCAGTACTTC
- | 17 | TRBJ2-6 | TRBV11-1 | - | CASSHPTGPSGANVLTF | TGTGCCAGCAGCCACCCGACGGGGCCCTCTGGGGCCAACGTCCTGACTTTC
- | 12 | TRBJ1-2 | TRBV28 | - | CASSPRVGGYTF | TGTGCCAGCAGCCCCCGGGTGGGGGGCTACACCTTC
TRBD1 | 15 | TRBJ2-7 | TRBV15 | - | CATSADTGGGYEQYF | TGTGCCACCAGCGCCGATACAGGGGGCGGCTACGAGCAGTACTTC
- | 10 | TRBJ2-7 | TRBV30 | - | CAWSVVEQYF | TGTGCCTGGAGTGTAGTCGAGCAGTACTTC
TRBD2 | 14 | TRBJ2-2 | TRBV7-8 | - | CASRLAGPPRELFF | TGTGCCAGCAGGCTAGCGGGACCGCCGAGGGAGCTGTTTTTT
TRBD1 | 19 | TRBJ2-7 | TRBV11-2 | - | CASSLVRRGQGWESYEQYF | TGTGCCAGCAGCTTAGTTAGGCGCGGACAGGGTTGGGAGTCCTACGAGCAGTACTTC
- | 13 | TRBJ2-7 | TRBV7-6 | - | CASPSGGSYEQYF | TGTGCCAGCCCCTCCGGTGGCTCCTACGAGCAGTACTTC
- | 16 | TRBJ2-7 | TRBV28 | - | CASSSPRNPKGDEQYF | TGTGCCAGCAGTTCCCCCCGGAACCCCAAGGGAGACGAGCAGTACTTC
- | 13 | TRBJ1-1 | TRBV27 | - | CASSLDRNAEAFF | TGTGCCAGCAGTTTAGACAGGAACGCTGAAGCTTTCTTT
- | 15 | TRBJ2-7 | TRBV7-3 | once | CASKDYPSRDYEQYF | TGTGCCAGCAAAGACTACCCGTCTCGAGACTACGAGCAGTACTTC
- | 12 | TRBJ1-2 | TRBV11-2 | - | CASSLVGSGYTF | TGTGCCAGCAGCTTAGTTGGTTCTGGCTACACCTTC
TRBD1 | 14 | TRBJ2-3 | TRBV7-3 | once | CASSSDRGTDTQYF | TGTGCCAGCAGCTCCGACAGGGGGACAGATACGCAGTATTTT
- | 11 | TRBJ2-1 | TRBV5-1 | - | CASGVDNEQFF | TGCGCCAGCGGCGTAGACAATGAGCAGTTCTTC
TRBD1 | 12 | TRBJ1-2 | TRBV7-9 | - | CASSLQGVGYTF | TGTGCCAGCAGCTTGCAGGGGGTCGGCTACACCTTC
TRBD1 | 13 | TRBJ1-3 | TRBV7-2 | once | CASSSQGGDTIYF | TGTGCCAGCAGCTCTCAGGGGGGGGACACCATATATTTT
- | 12 | TRBJ2-2 | TRBV29-1 | - | CSVDRVSGELFF | TGCAGCGTTGACAGGGTGTCCGGGGAGCTGTTTTTT
- | 15 | TRBJ2-7 | TRBV5-4 | - | CASRPVGTPTYEQYF | TGTGCCAGCAGACCTGTGGGGACGCCGACCTACGAGCAGTACTTC
- | 12 | TRBJ2-1 | TRBV30 | - | CASSGANNEQFF | TGTGCCTCCTCGGGGGCGAACAATGAGCAGTTCTTC
- | 15 | TRBJ1-5 | TRBV2 | - | CASSEGGQINQPQHF | TGTGCCAGCAGTGAAGGAGGACAGATCAATCAGCCCCAGCATTTT